This TCR beta chain comes out of a study of molecular identifiers for immune sequencing clone quantification. One entry per CDR3 protein, called by TCRdb with MiXCR from the PCR reads. The sample yields approximately 680,000 distinct CDR3 sequences, approximately 24% seen once. Trimming left V 0 bases short and J 1 base short, with 8 bases between. CDR3 length: 15 residues. From germline, CDR1 is SGHVS and CDR2 FNYEAQ. This clonotype was sampled from a human donor in good health. Some libraries in this study had Jurkat cell RNA spiked in. Sequenced input: naive CD8+ T cells from blood, with Jurkat cell RNA spiked in. Specified subset: FACS-sorted CD8+CD4-CCR7+CD45RA+ naive T cells. The rearrangement joins TRBV7-6 to TRBJ2-3, with D unclear. The CDR3 loop is CASSLARFGTDTQYF. As DNA, the CDR3 is TGTGCCAGCAGCTTAGCGAGATTTGGCACAGATACGCAGTATTTT. The variable domain in full, completed from reference TRBV7-6 and TRBJ2-3, reads GAGVSQSPRYKVTKRGQDVALRCDPISGHVSLYWYRQALGQGPEFLTYFNYEAQQDKSGLPNDRFSAERPEGSISTLTIQRTEQRDSAMYRCASSLARFGTDTQYFGPGTRLTVL.